This T cell receptor (beta chain) emerged from a study of blood T cell repertoires in COVID-19. After removal of 7 bases from V and 7 bases from J, the junction contained 7 bases not matched to a gene. Per the germline V gene, CDR1 is SGHNT and CDR2 is YYREEE (reference sequence). The CDR3 is 13 residues long. Clones were read by immunoSEQ multiplex PCR, and TCRdb kept only the in-frame ones, dropping some. The repertoire holds 150,000 to 200,000 clones, with 83% as singletons. Sequencing was carried out using peripheral blood. This sequence joins TRBV5-4 and TRBJ2-1, with 8 bases that match TRBD2. The sequence was obtained from an elderly woman with acute or convalescent COVID-19. CDR3 sequence (DNA): TGTGCCAGCGGTACGGCGGGGGGTAATGAGCAGTTCTTC. Translating gives CASGTAGGNEQFF.